This T cell receptor beta chain comes out of a study of cytomegalovirus exposure and HLA in healthy donors listed by TCRdb under 2017. Study-wide context: In an earlier analysis of several hundred of the donors, under 300 Gb of sequence data and 100 million or so unique TCR beta sequences from about 180 million T cells were reported. Approximately 300 gigabases of sequencing data and some 85 million unique TCR sequences were included in an early release covering roughly 600 HLA-typed donors. The genetic ancestry cluster associated with self-reported Caucasian donors included over 65% of the approximately 410 genotyped donors. The study aimed to test whether signatures of past pathogen exposure could be identified by cataloging public T cell receptors. Using immunosequencing, the study profiled T cell repertoires from 666 subjects and related those repertoires to cytomegalovirus serostatus. A separate validation cohort of approximately 120 different subjects was used in addition to the 666-subject first cohort. To predict cytomegalovirus infection status, the study brought together high-throughput TCR immunosequencing, statistical association of individual TCRs with disease status, and machine learning. A later analysis re-analyzed previously published TCR beta repertoires from hundreds of donors and added high-resolution HLA genotyping to study TCR occurrence patterns. Rather than drawing on any new phenotypic data, the later analysis identified candidate immune exposures from TCR beta sequences and the way those sequences occurred across donors. To decide whether each TCR beta V gene segment behaved as functional or pseudogenic, an earlier analysis of approximately 620 of the donors relied on high-throughput TCR beta sequencing. Alongside the repertoire data, information on donor age, sex, ethnicity and CMV serostatus was compiled. Genome-wide SNP genotypes for about 65% of the roughly 700 donors were used in a later genetic analysis, which treated that subset as a discovery cohort. Every discovery cohort repertoire had been produced on one sequencing platform. Both class I and class II loci were covered by HLA typing, at four-digit resolution. Typing coverage differed by locus: A, B, C, DRB1 and DQB1 were typed in roughly 629-630 donors, DQA1 in about 550, DPA1 in around 610, and DPB1 in 450 to 490. Five DR-DQ haplotypes were handled as single units for association and clustering, since linkage in the cohort was strong. Among roughly 400 genotyped donors of the cohort, an average of roughly 230,000 unique TCR beta nucleotide sequences was sequenced per donor, of which about 19% were non-productive. Overall study results and their limits: Most TCR sequences were seen in very few donors, while some public TCRs were found in many individuals. The sequencing pipeline was judged likely to have produced a cluster of highly shared sequence variants as a technical artifact. The study listed 150 to 200 TCR beta chains as associated with cytomegalovirus. According to a later analysis, most CMV-associated TCR beta chains appeared to be HLA-restricted, and the HLA associations seemed to be driven largely by CMV exposure. The cohort was sequenced for TCR beta chains only, and without alpha or paired-chain data the features that could be detected were limited. V-gene and J-gene trimming of TCR beta chains was associated with a missense DCLRE1C variant in a later genetic analysis, and the association was replicated in an independent cohort. In a later analysis, about 16,000 TCR beta sequences were associated with specific HLA alleles at a false discovery rate of 0.05. The classifier was reported to diagnose cytomegalovirus status with high specificity and sensitivity in both the original and validation cohorts. A further reported finding was that TCR beta sequences accurately predicted the HLA-A and HLA-B alleles for most subjects in the first cohort. In a later analysis, HLA-associated TCR beta chains were found to be more clonally expanded and to have lower generation probabilities than equally common non-associated chains. The earlier analysis of about 600 of the donors excluded around 17 rarely observed V segments, including chromosome 9 orphons, because counts were too low. Correlated functional status among segregating V segments might be attributable to linkage disequilibrium, but an unknown experimental factor could not be ruled out. The only immune exposure information available for the cohort was CMV serostatus. Because the 87-base-pair reads could not distinguish some IMGT-functional V segments, including TRBV6-2 and TRBV6-3, those segments were excluded. Broadly in line with IMGT annotations, most TCR beta V segments showed up in productive rearrangements about 87% or about 30% of the time in an earlier analysis of approximately 600 of the donors. A later analysis found that TCR association rates varied across HLA loci, with DRB1 alleles showing the most associated TCRs and HLA-C alleles the fewest. Compared with the approximately 700-donor mean, donors in an Asian-associated ancestry cluster had fewer N-insertions in productive TCRs, according to a later genetic analysis. A later analysis reported that several top co-occurrence clusters appeared linked to parvovirus B19, influenza, CMV and Epstein-Barr virus. When HLA alleles, especially DR and DQ, strongly co-occurred, attributing TCR associations to individual alleles was difficult. The authors suggested that the approach could potentially be generalized to other disease states and immunological phenotypes. Roughly uniform sequencing depth across donors was assumed in presence/absence analyses, although this assumption may not hold. HLA typing was unavailable for some donors at each locus, so association tests used only the typed subset. In vitro tests confirmed that a few of the cytomegalovirus-associated TCR beta chains recognize cytomegalovirus antigens.

From the cysteine up to the phenylalanine, the CDR3 has a length of 14 residues. Only the CDR3 DNA is retained, 42 bases long and in frame from the first base. Cut back by 4 bases and 7 bases, the V and J ends lie 16 bases apart. Reading the germline V gene gives CDR1 SNHLY and CDR2 FYNNEI. Of note for this clone: It has no known antigen specificity. Base quality data are lacking; no much larger clone is found one base away.

The protocol used for the library was the immunoSEQ multiplex PCR assay. For the multiplex PCR, a mixture combining 60 forward primers for TCR Vbeta segments and 13 reverse primers for TCR Jbeta segments was used. The CDR3 region of rearranged TCR beta genes was amplified from genomic DNA by a multiplex PCR assay. The amplified TCR beta libraries were sequenced on the Illumina HiSeq System as 87-base-pair reads. The paper's processing steps were these. A later analysis tallied tens of millions of unique TCR beta chains across the 660 or so repertoires, and some 10 million of those chains were shared by two or more donors. Raw reads were error-corrected and collapsed into unique sequences by a nearest-neighbor algorithm in which closely related sequences were merged to remove PCR and sequencing errors. CDR3 sequences were aligned to IMGT reference sequences to assign V, D and J gene segments. For a sequence to be retained, a match of at least six nucleotides to both a V gene segment and a J gene segment was required. Rearrangements were called productive when the CDR3 lacked stop codons and stayed in frame with V and J; all others were non-productive. CDR3 was defined by IMGT convention, running from the second conserved V-encoded cysteine to the conserved J-encoded phenylalanine. The earlier analysis of a few hundred of the donors excluded sequences that lacked an unambiguous match to a single V gene segment. An earlier analysis of around 600 of the donors classified V segments as functional when productive rearrangements were above 56.7% and as segregating when the standard deviation between donors was above 5%. To diagnose cytomegalovirus status from the catalog of TCR beta chain sequences, a statistical classification framework was built. A later analysis assigned V and J genes by comparing TCR nucleotide sequences with IMGT/GENE-DB human TR gene sequences. A later analysis assigned CDR3 sequences and most-parsimonious VDJ recombination scenarios with the TCRdist pipeline. In a later analysis, every TCR beta chain was defined by the combination of its CDR3 amino acid sequence and its V-gene family, and reads without a unique V-gene family were dropped. In a later analysis, approximately 640 highly shared, low-generation-probability nucleotide sequences were removed to address suspected cross-contamination and a sequencing artifact. For each public chain, a later analysis derived a clonal expansion index from normalized ranks of inferred template counts within each repertoire. Generation probabilities in a later analysis came from a VDJ recombination model fitted to out-of-frame rearrangements, and those results were checked against IGoR. Hypergeometric tests were used in a later analysis to score TCR-TCR, TCR-HLA and TCR-CMV co-occurrence, with a repertoire-size bias correction applied to the TCR pairs. False discovery rates were estimated in a later analysis by permuting HLA or CMV assignments 20 times. A later analysis grouped co-occurring TCRs with DBSCAN, adding TCRdist sequence similarity when clustering within HLA-allele-positive subsets. Co-occurrence clustering excluded repertoires with fewer than 30,000 or more than 120,000 public chains, plus five with anomalous nucleotide sharing. TCRdb retrieved this table from immuneACCESS and kept in-frame rearrangements only. Not all clones are present; in checked studies, unresolved V genes account for under half, and no reason is known for the remainder. The D gene and trimming were derived from the DNA, and the V and J assignments and clone size from that table. For this sample there are 65,000 to 80,000 clones; about 68% appear just once. The ten largest clonotypes hold roughly 9% of the sample.

The cohort comprised 550 to 700 healthy bone marrow donors. At the time of sampling, every cohort member was nominally healthy, though immune exposures that went unrecorded were likely present. The donor tested CMV seropositive and was one of the 289 seropositive cohort members. A peripheral blood sample was provided by each donor, and peripheral blood mononuclear cells were used for TCR beta sequencing. Genomic DNA extraction from the blood cell samples was performed with the Qiagen DNeasy Blood Extraction Kit. This receptor chain uses TRBV2 and TRBJ2-5; TRBD2 is a weak D gene call, 7 bases matching. The TCR was taken from a man in his forties in good health and CMV-seropositive. Specimen: PBMCs. Here the CDR3 is given as CASSAERGQRTQYF. The sequenced DNA: TGTGCCAGCAGTGCTGAGCGGGGACAACGGACCCAGTACTTC. This CDR3, with the reference TRBV2 and TRBJ2-5 proteins standing in past its ends, gives the full variable domain EPEVTQTPSHQVTQMGQEVILRCVPISNHLYFYWYRQILGQKVEFLVSFYNNEISEKSEIFDDQFSVERPDGSNFTLKIRSTKLEDSAMYFCASSAERGQRTQYFGPGTRLLVL.